Following are 9 T cell receptor beta chains from one sample sequenced in a study of T cells in Graves' hyperthyroidism and ophthalmopathy. RNA transcripts provided the source from which TCR beta CDR3 regions were amplified. TCR CDR3 regions were first amplified by RT-PCR with HTBI primers. TCRdb redid the calling of the multiplex PCR reads with MiXCR, one entry per CDR3 protein. The sample yields hundreds of thousands of distinct CDR3 sequences, roughly 15% seen once. The specimen was blood. These receptor sequences come from a woman between 45 and 60 years old with Graves' ophthalmopathy.

In its sample, this clonotype was seen many times. The CDR3 bases are TGTGCCAGCAGACCCCAAAGTCCTAACACTGAAGCTTTCTTT. Protein product: CASRPQSPNTEAFF. This rearrangement joins TRBV2 to TRBJ1-1, with D unclear. The CDR3 length is 14 residues. The germline gives CDR1 SNHLY, CDR2 FYNNEI. The V end was cut by 6 bases, the J end by 2 bases, with 13 bases between.

This clonotype came up many times. V usage is TRBV27 and J usage is TRBJ2-5; D possibly corresponds to TRBD2 (6 bases). Germline V CDR1 and CDR2: MNHEY, SMNVEV (reference sequence). CDR3 size: 15 residues. V lost 2 bases to trimming and J lost 6 bases, with 16 bases between them. CDR3 nucleotide sequence: TGTGCCAGCAGTTTAAGGCGGGAAGGAAGAAAGACCCAGTACTTC. Translating gives CASSLRREGRKTQYF.

The table lists this clonotype with many counts. This chain connects TRBV20-1 to TRBJ2-1, with 8 bases identical to TRBD2. The CDR3 runs to 15 residues. Germline loops: CDR1 DFQATT, CDR2 SNEGSKA (reference sequence). V trimming: 3 bases; J trimming: 6 bases; junction bases outside the gene matches: 10. The CDR3 DNA follows: TGCAGTGCTAGTCCCGGGAGGGCTTTCTCCAATGAGCAGTTCTTC. It is translated as CSASPGRAFSNEQFF.

This clonotype was observed many times. This sequence joins TRBV28 and TRBJ2-3; a weak D match, TRBD2 (6 bases). Per germline, CDR1 MDHEN and CDR2 SYDVKM. The CDR3 contains 15 residues. Trimming removed 6 bases from V and 0 bases from J, with 13 bases in between. The CDR3 spells CASSRAGTSTDTQYF. CDR3 sequence (DNA): TGTGCCAGCAGCAGGGCTGGGACTAGCACAGATACGCAGTATTTT.

This clonotype appeared many times. The genes are TRBV28 and TRBJ2-7, with TRBD1 identical over 9 bases. The V gene's germline CDR1 is MDHEN and CDR2 SYDVKM. The CDR3 is 14 residues long. Trimming cost V 4 bases and J 5 bases; bases outside gene matches: 6. This chain's CDR3 is CASSSWTGAHEQYF. As DNA, the CDR3 is TGTGCCAGCAGTTCATGGACAGGGGCTCACGAGCAGTACTTC.

This clonotype was seen repeatedly, ten times or more. V is TRBV7-6 and J is TRBJ2-3; D gene unclear. CDR3 length equals 16 residues. V was trimmed by 5 bases and J by 0 bases, leaving 15 bases between them. Germline V gene data show CDR1 as SGHVS and CDR2 as FNYEAQ. Here the CDR3 reads CASSLPPSPSTDTQYF. DNA of the CDR3: TGTGCCAGCAGCCTACCACCCAGCCCAAGCACAGATACGCAGTATTTT. The full variable domain, rest sourced from reference TRBV7-6 and TRBJ2-3, is GAGVSQSPRYKVTKRGQDVALRCDPISGHVSLYWYRQALGQGPEFLTYFNYEAQQDKSGLPNDRFSAERPEGSISTLTIQRTEQRDSAMYRCASSLPPSPSTDTQYFGPGTRLTVL.

This clonotype has at least ten counts. The V gene is TRBV11-2, the J gene TRBJ2-1; 10 bases agree with TRBD2. Germline assignment: CDR1 SGHAT and CDR2 FQNNGV. The CDR3 loop spans 17 amino acids. J gave up 14 bases and V 5 bases, and 21 bases lay outside the gene matches. This chain's CDR3 is CASSPGTWGRAGGLEFF. CDR3 in DNA: TGTGCCAGCAGCCCCGGGACCTGGGGAAGAGCGGGAGGGCTGGAGTTCTTC.

This clonotype has a count of ten or more. V is TRBV20-1 and J is TRBJ2-1; possible D gene TRBD2, 5 bases. Germline CDR1 DFQATT, CDR2 SNEGSKA (reference sequence). This CDR3 contains 14 residues. V gave up 1 base and J gave up 6 bases, with 13 bases separating them. CDR3 region: CSARAPGMGNEQFF. Written as DNA, the CDR3 is TGCAGTGCTAGAGCCCCGGGAATGGGCAATGAGCAGTTCTTC.

Concerning this clonotype: One base away lies a much larger clone, so this may be a sequencing read error. This chain joins TRBV2 and TRBJ2-4, with 7 bases fitting TRBD2. V lost 7 bases and J lost 9; bases outside the gene matches: 6. CDR1 SNHLY and CDR2 FYNNEI come from the germline V gene. CDR3 length equals 12 residues. The CDR3 loop reads CASILAETIQYF. CDR3 sequence (DNA): TGTGCCAGCATTCTAGCGGAAACCATTCAGTACTTC.